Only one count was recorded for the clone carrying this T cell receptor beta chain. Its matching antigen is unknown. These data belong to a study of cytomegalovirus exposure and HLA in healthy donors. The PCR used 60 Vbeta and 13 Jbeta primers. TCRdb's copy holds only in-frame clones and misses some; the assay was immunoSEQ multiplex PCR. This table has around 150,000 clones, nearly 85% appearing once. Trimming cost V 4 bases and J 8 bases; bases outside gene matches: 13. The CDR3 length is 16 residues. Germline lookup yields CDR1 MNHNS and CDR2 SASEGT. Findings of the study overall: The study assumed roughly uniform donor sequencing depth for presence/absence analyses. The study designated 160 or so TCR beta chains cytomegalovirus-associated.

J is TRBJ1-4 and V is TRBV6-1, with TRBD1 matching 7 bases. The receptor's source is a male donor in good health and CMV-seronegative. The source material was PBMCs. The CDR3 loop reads CASSGITGDREEKLFF. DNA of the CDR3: TGTGCCAGCAGTGGCATAACAGGGGATCGGGAGGAAAAACTGTTTTTT.